This paragraph reports one T cell receptor (beta chain). What it recognizes is unknown. To make TCR beta libraries, researchers used iRepertoire HTBI primers and Arm-PCR of CDR3 regions. Via MiXCR, TCRdb re-called the multiplex PCR reads, giving one row per CDR3 protein. The sample consists of about 400,000 distinct CDR3 sequences, less than 25% of them appearing once. V was cut by 4 bases and J by 7 bases, with 14 bases left in between. CDR3 length: 14 amino acids. Germline assignment: CDR1 MNHEY and CDR2 SMNVEV (reference sequence). The record originates from a study of regulatory T cells in long-lasting Graves disease. Described time point: persistent/refractory GD, antithyroid drugs over 5 years with positive TRAb. Extracted PBMC RNA gave rise to the TCR library. The study, taken as a whole, reports: Accuracy was possibly reduced by small sample size.

The source material was peripheral blood mononuclear cells (PBMCs), sampled when the disease was refractory, from a patient treated with antithyroid drugs. The sequence was obtained from a female donor with Graves disease. This rearrangement joins TRBV27 to TRBJ2-1; no clear D gene. The CDR3 bases are TGTGCCAGCAGTTATAAGGTGGTGGGGAATGAGCAGTTCTTC. Its translation is CASSYKVVGNEQFF.